A single sample is the source of the 25 T cell receptor beta chains below, sequenced in a study of response to subunit inactivated influenza vaccine. TCRdb itself ran the RT-PCR reads through MiXCR, one entry per CDR3 protein. The sample lists 400,000 to 550,000 distinct CDR3 sequences; 25% were seen once. The specimen was CD4+ T cells sorted from PBMCs, collected more than 4 days after vaccination. These receptor sequences come from a man aged 50-59 years who received an inactivated influenza vaccine.

This rearrangement joins TRBV7-2 to TRBJ1-1; D gene unclear. Trimming cost V 1 base and J 0 bases, with 9 bases left between them. The CDR3 extends over 15 amino acids. Germline V gene data show CDR1 as SGHTA and CDR2 as FQGNSA. CDR3 nucleotides: TGTGCCAGCAGCTTAGTGGCGGTGGTGAACACTGAAGCTTTCTTT. Protein sequence: CASSLVAVVNTEAFF.

The V and J genes are TRBV6-1 and TRBJ2-7; 10 bases match TRBD2. The CDR3 runs 15 residues. After removal of 6 bases from V and 0 bases from J, the junction contained 5 bases not matched to a gene. Germline CDR1 MNHNS, CDR2 SASEGT. This chain's CDR3 is CASRGSGRASYEQYF. Written as DNA, the CDR3 is TGTGCCAGCAGAGGGAGCGGGAGGGCCTCCTACGAGCAGTACTTC.

This chain joins TRBV20-1 and TRBJ2-3; 10 bases fit TRBD2. J lost 2 bases, V lost 3 bases, and 5 bases had no gene match. Germline loops: CDR1 DFQATT, CDR2 SNEGSKA (reference sequence). The CDR3 spans 15 residues. CDR3 protein: CSARRAGGNTDTQYF. The CDR3 bases are TGCAGTGCTAGGAGAGCGGGGGGGAACACAGATACGCAGTATTTT.

The chain uses TRBV2 and TRBJ2-2, with D maybe TRBD1 (6 bases). CDR3 length equals 15 residues. The V and J ends lost 3 bases and 4 bases respectively, with 12 bases between them. The germline V gene encodes CDR1 SNHLY and CDR2 FYNNEI. CDR3 in amino acids: CASSEGAMGTGELFF. CDR3 nucleotides: TGTGCCAGCAGTGAGGGGGCAATGGGCACCGGGGAGCTGTTTTTT.

This clonotype showed up just a few times. Here the CDR3 reads CSAINPTRGITDTQYF. The CDR3 DNA reads TGCAGTGCCATTAATCCAACCAGGGGGATAACAGATACGCAGTATTTT. This chain connects TRBV20-1 to TRBJ2-3; 7 bases map to TRBD1. With V trimmed by 6 bases and J by 3 bases, 15 bases remained unmatched. Germline V lookup: CDR1 DFQATT, CDR2 SNEGSKA (reference sequence). The CDR3 consists of 16 residues.

In DNA, the CDR3 is TGTGCCAGCTCCACAAGACAGACCTACGAGCAGTACTTC. Amino acid sequence: CASSTRQTYEQYF. The J gene is TRBJ2-7, the V gene TRBV18; a weak D match, TRBD1 (5 bases). CDR1 is KGHSH, CDR2 LQKENI, per germline. V shed 6 bases and J shed 2 bases, with 11 bases lying between them. This CDR3 is built from 13 residues. Filled out from reference TRBV18 and TRBJ2-7, the complete variable domain reads NAGVMQNPRHLVRRRGQEARLRCSPMKGHSHVYWYRQLPEEGLKFMVYLQKENIIDESGMPKERFSAEFPKEGPSILRIQQVVRGDSAAYFCASSTRQTYEQYFGPGTRLTVT.

The rearrangement links TRBV10-3 to TRBJ2-2, with D tentatively TRBD1 (6 bases). Trimming removed 4 bases at V and 1 base at J, with 7 bases between. CDR1 is ENHRY and CDR2 is SYGVKD in the germline V gene. CDR3 length equals 14 residues. CDR3 amino acids: CAISGQENTGELFF. The CDR3 DNA reads as TGTGCCATCAGTGGACAGGAGAACACCGGGGAGCTGTTTTTT.

The chain employs TRBV6-2 or TRBV6-3 and TRBJ2-5; D gene uncertain. The germline V gene has CDR1 MNHEY and CDR2 SVGEGT. The CDR3 has 15 amino acids. Trimming stripped 2 bases from V and 5 bases from J, with 15 bases between. The CDR3 protein is CASSYEVEVQETQYF. The CDR3 DNA is TGTGCCAGCAGTTACGAGGTTGAGGTACAGGAGACCCAGTACTTC.

This clonotype was seen a few times. This sequence joins TRBV4-2 and TRBJ1-3, with D maybe TRBD1 (5 bases). Trimming removed 3 bases from V and 3 bases from J, with 9 bases in between. CDR1 and CDR2 from the germline V gene are LGHNA and YNFKEQ. The CDR3 is 14 amino acids. The CDR3 nucleotides read TGTGCCAGCAGCCATGGGGCGGGTGGAAACACCATATATTTT. It codes for CASSHGAGGNTIYF.

This clonotype was observed many times. J is TRBJ1-1 and V is TRBV20-1; D gene unclear. This CDR3 spans 13 amino acids. Trimming removed 6 bases at V and 3 bases at J, with 14 bases between. The germline V gene has CDR1 DFQATT and CDR2 SNEGSKA (reference sequence). CDR3 sequence: CSANRAWDTEAFF. The DNA of the CDR3 is TGCAGTGCGAACCGGGCCTGGGACACTGAAGCTTTCTTT.

The CDR3 is CASSPPGQSTDTQYF. The CDR3 DNA sequence: TGTGCCAGCAGTCCGCCGGGACAAAGCACAGATACGCAGTATTTT. This chain connects TRBV12-3 or TRBV12-4 to TRBJ2-3, with D maybe TRBD1 (6 bases). Trimming removed 5 bases from V and 0 bases from J, with 12 bases in between. The CDR3 sequence is 15 residues long.

Only a few counts were recorded for this clonotype. This chain links TRBV5-1 with TRBJ2-5; a weak D match, TRBD1 (6 bases). CDR1 and CDR2 (germline): SGHRS, YFSETQ. V dropped 1 base and J dropped 5 bases, with 15 bases sitting between them. This CDR3 contains 15 residues. The CDR3 coding sequence is TGCGCCAGCAGCTTGCTCCCTTACAGGGCGGAGACCCAGTACTTC. Translation gives CASSLLPYRAETQYF. The whole variable domain, filled in from reference TRBV5-1 and TRBJ2-5, reads KAGVTQTPRYLIKTRGQQVTLSCSPISGHRSVSWYQQTPGQGLQFLFEYFSETQRNKGNFPGRFSGRQFSNSRSEMNVSTLELGDSALYLCASSLLPYRAETQYFGPGTRLLVL.

The rearrangement links TRBV29-1 to TRBJ2-5; D is uncertain. The germline V gene encodes CDR1 SQVTM and CDR2 ANQGSEA. V lost 4 bases and J 3 bases, leaving 12 bases between the germline ends. The CDR3 covers 13 residues. For the CDR3, the DNA is TGCAGCGTTGTGACCAACAAGAAAGAGACCCAGTACTTC. Protein sequence: CSVVTNKKETQYF.

This clonotype was picked up a small number of times. This rearrangement joins TRBV29-1 to TRBJ2-7, with D maybe TRBD1 (6 bases). The germline V and J ends were trimmed by 1 base and 2 bases, with 15 bases remaining between them. The germline V gene encodes CDR1 SQVTM and CDR2 ANQGSEA. The CDR3 contains 15 residues. This chain's CDR3 is CSVEALKTGAYEQYF. CDR3 sequence (DNA): TGCAGCGTTGAAGCCCTTAAGACAGGAGCCTACGAGCAGTACTTC.

This sequence joins TRBV9 and TRBJ1-3; the D gene is possibly TRBD1 (6 bases). Trimming shortened V by 0 bases and J by 3 bases, and 10 bases separated the two germline ends. CDR3 length: 15 residues. Germline V gene sequence: CDR1 SGDLS, CDR2 YYNGEE. CDR3 in DNA: TGTGCCAGCAGCGTAGCCGGACAGCTTGGAAACACCATATATTTT. Its translation is CASSVAGQLGNTIYF.

This clonotype was seen a handful of times. The V call is TRBV5-1, the J call TRBJ1-2; D may be TRBD1 (5 bases). With 4 bases removed from V and 6 bases from J, the gap between germline ends came to 16 bases. CDR3 length equals 14 residues. Germline CDR1 SGHRS, CDR2 YFSETQ. The CDR3 is CASSATAGWDGYTF. The CDR3 DNA follows: TGCGCCAGCAGCGCGACAGCAGGTTGGGATGGCTACACCTTC.

This clonotype was found many times. The genes are TRBV12-3 or TRBV12-4 and TRBJ2-2; TRBD2 matches at 8 bases. The CDR3 is 22 amino acids. V dropped 0 bases and J dropped 0; count of bases not matched to a gene: 18. The CDR3 bases are TGTGCCAGCAGTTTAGCGATCCAACGCGGGGGGCGCGTCCCCGCGAACACCGGGGAGCTGTTTTTT. Residues: CASSLAIQRGGRVPANTGELFF.

In this sample, this clonotype turned up many times. This chain connects TRBV20-1 to TRBJ2-7, with D perhaps TRBD2 (6 bases). With 2 bases removed from V and 6 bases from J, the gap between germline ends came to 14 bases. Germline V CDR1 and CDR2: DFQATT, SNEGSKA (reference sequence). This CDR3 spans 13 amino acids. CDR3 loop: CSARRDSPLEQYF. The CDR3 DNA reads as TGCAGTGCTAGACGGGACTCTCCCCTCGAGCAGTACTTC.

The chain joins TRBV20-1 to TRBJ2-2, with 7 bases lining up with TRBD1. Germline lookup yields CDR1 DFQATT and CDR2 SNEGSKA (reference sequence). The CDR3 loop spans 14 amino acids. J was trimmed by 4 bases and V by 3 bases; bases with no gene match: 5. CDR3 amino acids: CSARAQGTTGELFF. CDR3 in DNA: TGCAGTGCTAGGGCACAGGGGACCACCGGGGAGCTGTTTTTT.

Comments on this clonotype: A much larger clone differs from this one at a single base, so this may be a read error. The rearrangement links TRBV3-1 to TRBJ2-1, with D unclear. There are 14 residues in the CDR3. Trimming took 3 bases from V and 0 from J, leaving 6 bases between them. CDR1 and CDR2 (germline): LGHDT, YNNKEL (reference sequence). The CDR3 nucleotides are TGTGCCAGCAGCCACAGGAGCTCCTACAATGAGCAGTTCTTC. Residues: CASSHRSSYNEQFF.

This clonotype was counted between two and nine times. CDR3 bases: TGTGCCAGCAGCTTAAGTCAGGTCTACGAGCAGTACTTC. It yields the protein CASSLSQVYEQYF. The chain joins TRBV7-2 to TRBJ2-7; no definite D call. The CDR3 extends over 13 amino acids. V lost 2 bases and J lost 3, with 8 bases in between. CDR1 and CDR2 (germline): SGHTA, FQGNSA.

The chain links TRBV24-1 to TRBJ2-1, with D perhaps matching TRBD1 (6 bases). Germline CDR1 is KGHDR and CDR2 is SFDVKD. With 2 bases removed from V and 3 bases from J, the gap between germline ends came to 13 bases. This CDR3 is built from 16 residues. The CDR3 DNA reads TGTGCCACCAGTGATTACAGGGCTAGGGGCTACAATGAGCAGTTCTTC. Residues: CATSDYRARGYNEQFF.

In this sample, this clonotype turned up a few times. V is TRBV24-1 and J is TRBJ2-7; possible D gene TRBD1, 6 bases. The germline V gene encodes CDR1 KGHDR and CDR2 SFDVKD. The V end lost 9 bases, the J end lost 2 bases, and 19 bases lay between the germline ends. This CDR3 spans 15 amino acids. The CDR3 spells CATSPFRGPTYEQYF. CDR3 nucleotide sequence: TGTGCCACCTCCCCCTTCAGGGGACCTACCTACGAGCAGTACTTC.

The gene calls are TRBV7-2 and TRBJ2-3; D is unclear. The CDR3 contains 15 residues. Trimming shortened V by 2 bases and J by 1 base, and 10 bases separated the two germline ends. From germline, CDR1 is SGHTA and CDR2 FQGNSA. The chain's CDR3 is CASSLSWVRTDTQYF. The CDR3 DNA reads TGTGCCAGCAGCTTATCGTGGGTTCGCACAGATACGCAGTATTTT.

This chain links TRBV28 with TRBJ2-7, with a weak D call TRBD1 (5 bases). CDR3 length equals 16 residues. Trimming pared 1 base from V and 0 bases from J, leaving 13 bases between. Germline CDR1 reads MDHEN; CDR2 reads SYDVKM. CDR3 sequence: CASSLSGAPRSYEQYF. CDR3 in DNA: TGTGCCAGCAGTTTATCTGGGGCCCCACGCTCCTACGAGCAGTACTTC.